A selection of T cell receptor beta chains follows, all from one sample in a study of blood T cell repertoires in COVID-19. Repertoires were generated with immunoSEQ multiplex PCR, while TCRdb's copy carries only in-frame clones and drops some. This sample has some 180,000 clones, with roughly 76% found just once. What was sequenced was peripheral blood. Receptor source: a woman at least 80 years old with COVID-19, enrolled during active disease. Each CDR3 is given with its conserved first and last residue. A D gene is named only where the DNA matches it firmly. Size values are once, few and many counts, or a class for expanded clones, and some rows have none.

few 15 TRBJ2-7 TRBV5-1 - CASSSQGLTRYEQYF TGCGCCAGCAGCTCTCAGGGATTGACGAGGTACGAGCAGTACTTC
- 14 TRBJ2-7 TRBV7-2 - CASSLAWERNEQYF TGTGCCAGCAGCTTAGCGTGGGAGCGGAACGAGCAGTACTTC
- 18 TRBJ1-1 TRBV19 - CASPHRRGKAVMNTEAFF TGTGCCAGTCCTCATCGAAGGGGGAAGGCTGTGATGAACACTGAAGCTTTCTTT
- 14 TRBJ2-6 TRBV6-5 - CASTKAGRANVLTF TGTGCCAGCACTAAGGCGGGGAGGGCCAACGTCCTGACTTTC
- 14 TRBJ1-1 TRBV11-3 TRBD1 CASTRTGVGLRAFF TGTGCCAGCACCAGGACAGGGGTGGGCTTACGAGCTTTCTTT
- 13 TRBJ1-2 TRBV11-1 TRBD1 CASSRTGRYGYTF TGTGCCAGCTCGAGGACAGGGCGGTATGGCTACACCTTC
- 16 TRBJ1-6 TRBV2 TRBD1 CASSEAGGQNNSPLHF TGTGCCAGCAGTGAAGCGGGGGGACAGAATAATTCACCCCTCCACTTT
few 11 TRBJ1-2 TRBV10-3 - CAISKTEGYTF TGTGCCATCAGTAAGACAGAGGGCTACACCTTC
- 13 TRBJ2-7 TRBV5-4 - CASSPGAGYEQYF TGTGCCAGCAGCCCTGGGGCAGGCTACGAGCAGTACTTC
- 16 TRBJ1-1 TRBV14 - CASSQEEAGADTEAFF TGTGCCAGCAGCCAAGAAGAGGCAGGGGCGGACACTGAAGCTTTCTTT
- 15 TRBJ1-5 TRBV6-1 TRBD1 CASSAGTGANQPQHF TGTGCCAGCAGCGCCGGGACAGGGGCCAATCAGCCCCAGCATTTT
few 14 TRBJ2-2 TRBV18 - CASSPDSYTGELFF TGTGCCAGCTCACCGGACAGTTACACCGGGGAGCTGTTTTTT
- 14 TRBJ2-3 TRBV6-4 - CASSEAGEPDTQYF TGTGCCAGCAGTGAGGCAGGGGAGCCAGATACGCAGTATTTT
few 14 TRBJ1-2 TRBV21-1 - CASSKVQGAYGYTF TGTGCCAGCAGCAAAGTGCAGGGCGCGTATGGCTACACCTTC
many 13 TRBJ1-2 TRBV27 TRBD1 CASRPYRGHGYTF TGTGCCAGCAGACCGTACAGGGGACATGGCTACACCTTC
- 16 TRBJ2-7 TRBV5-4 - CASSSKTDLRAYEQYF TGTGCCAGCAGCTCGAAGACCGATCTCCGGGCCTACGAGCAGTACTTC
few 17 TRBJ2-4 TRBV7-6 - CASSKFPIAVAKNIQYF TGTGCCAGCAGCAAGTTTCCGATTGCGGTTGCCAAAAACATTCAGTACTTC
- 16 TRBJ2-5 TRBV6-5 TRBD1 CASSYLDRGYQETQYF TGTGCCAGCAGTTACTTGGACAGGGGGTACCAAGAGACCCAGTACTTC
once 16 TRBJ2-5 TRBV5-6 TRBD2 CASSLTKGLAGETQYF TGTGCCAGCAGCTTGACCAAAGGACTAGCGGGAGAGACCCAGTACTTC
- 14 TRBJ2-7 TRBV19 TRBD2 CASSRSSGSDEQYF TGTGCCAGTAGTAGATCTAGCGGGAGCGACGAGCAGTACTTC
- 16 TRBJ2-1 TRBV11-3 TRBD1 CASSFRTGTIYNEQFF TGTGCCAGCAGCTTTCGGACAGGAACTATTTACAATGAGCAGTTCTTC
- 13 TRBJ2-5 TRBV5-1 - CASSLGGQQTQYF TGCGCCAGCAGCTTGGGAGGACAACAGACCCAGTACTTC
- 16 TRBJ1-2 TRBV3-1/TRBV3-2 TRBD1 CASSPRDRVRGVGYTF TGTGCCAGCAGCCCCCGGGACAGGGTTAGGGGGGTTGGCTACACCTTC